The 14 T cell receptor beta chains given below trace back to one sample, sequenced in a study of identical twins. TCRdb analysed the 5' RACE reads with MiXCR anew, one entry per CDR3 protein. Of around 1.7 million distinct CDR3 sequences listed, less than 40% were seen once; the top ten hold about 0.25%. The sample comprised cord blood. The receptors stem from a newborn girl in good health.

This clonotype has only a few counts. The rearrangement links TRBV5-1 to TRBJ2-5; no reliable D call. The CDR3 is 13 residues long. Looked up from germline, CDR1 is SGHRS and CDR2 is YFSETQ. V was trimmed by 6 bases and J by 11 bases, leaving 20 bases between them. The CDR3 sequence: CASKLGGYNEQYF. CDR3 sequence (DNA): TGCGCCAGCAAGCTTGGCGGCTACAATGAGCAGTACTTC.

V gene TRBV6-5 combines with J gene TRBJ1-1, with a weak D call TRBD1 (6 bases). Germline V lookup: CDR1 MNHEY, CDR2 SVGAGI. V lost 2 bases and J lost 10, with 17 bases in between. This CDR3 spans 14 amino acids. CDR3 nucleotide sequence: TGTGCCAGCAGTTACACGATTCAAGGGGGGGGAGCTTTCTTT. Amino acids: CASSYTIQGGGAFF.

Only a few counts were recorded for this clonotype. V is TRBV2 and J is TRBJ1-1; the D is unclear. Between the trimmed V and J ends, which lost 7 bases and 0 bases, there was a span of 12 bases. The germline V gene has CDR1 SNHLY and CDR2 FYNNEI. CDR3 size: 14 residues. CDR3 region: CASMLRELNTEAFF. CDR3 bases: TGTGCCAGCATGTTGCGGGAACTGAACACTGAAGCTTTCTTT.

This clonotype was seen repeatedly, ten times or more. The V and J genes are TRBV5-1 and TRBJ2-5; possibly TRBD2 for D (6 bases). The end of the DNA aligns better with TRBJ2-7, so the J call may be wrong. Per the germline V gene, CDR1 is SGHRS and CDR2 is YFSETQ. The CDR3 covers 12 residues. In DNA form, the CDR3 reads TGCGCCAGCAGCTTTCGGGGGAACGAGCAGTACTTC. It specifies CASSFRGNEQYF.

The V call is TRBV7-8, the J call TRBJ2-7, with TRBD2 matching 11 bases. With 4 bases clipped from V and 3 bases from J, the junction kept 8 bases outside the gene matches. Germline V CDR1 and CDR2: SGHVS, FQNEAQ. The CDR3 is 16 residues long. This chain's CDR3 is CASSSLTSGKFYEQYF. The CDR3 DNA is TGTGCCAGCAGCTCCCTGACTAGCGGGAAATTCTACGAGCAGTACTTC. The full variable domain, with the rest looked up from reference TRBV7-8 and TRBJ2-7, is GAGVSQSPRYKVAKRGQDVALRCDPISGHVSLFWYQQALGQGPEFLTYFQNEAQLDKSGLPSDRFFAERPEGSVSTLKIQRTQQEDSAVYLCASSSLTSGKFYEQYFGPGTRLTVT.

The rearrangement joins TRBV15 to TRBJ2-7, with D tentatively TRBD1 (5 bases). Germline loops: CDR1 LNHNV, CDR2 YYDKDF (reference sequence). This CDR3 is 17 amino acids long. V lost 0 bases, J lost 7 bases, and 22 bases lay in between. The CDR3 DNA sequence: TGTGCCACCAGCAGAGATTTGTGGGGAAGGGGCATCAATGAGCAGTACTTC. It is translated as CATSRDLWGRGINEQYF.

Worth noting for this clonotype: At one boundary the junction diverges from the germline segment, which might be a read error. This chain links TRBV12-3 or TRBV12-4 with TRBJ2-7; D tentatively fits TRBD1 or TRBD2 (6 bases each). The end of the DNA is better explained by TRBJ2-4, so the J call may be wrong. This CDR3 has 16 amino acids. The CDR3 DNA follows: TGTCCCAGCAGTTTAACCGCGTGGGGGGCGGAAAACATTCAGTACTTC. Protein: CPSSLTAWGAENIQYF.

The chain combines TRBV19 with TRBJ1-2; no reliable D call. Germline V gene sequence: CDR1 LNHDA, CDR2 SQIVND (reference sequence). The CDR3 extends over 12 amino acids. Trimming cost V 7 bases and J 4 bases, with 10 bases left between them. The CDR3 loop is CASTQIPYGYTF. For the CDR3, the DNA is TGTGCCAGTACCCAGATCCCCTATGGCTACACCTTC.

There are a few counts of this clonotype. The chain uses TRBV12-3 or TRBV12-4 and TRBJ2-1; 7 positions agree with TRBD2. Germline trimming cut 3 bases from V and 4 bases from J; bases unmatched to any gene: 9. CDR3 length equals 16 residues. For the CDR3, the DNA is TGTGCCAGCAGTTTTGTTGGTTCTAGCGGTTACAATGAGCAGTTCTTC. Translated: CASSFVGSSGYNEQFF.

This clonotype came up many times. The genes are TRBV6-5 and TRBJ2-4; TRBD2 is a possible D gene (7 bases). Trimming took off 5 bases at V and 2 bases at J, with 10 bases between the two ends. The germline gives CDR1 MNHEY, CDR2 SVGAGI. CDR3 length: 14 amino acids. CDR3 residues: CASSRGGSKNIQYF. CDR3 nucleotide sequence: TGTGCCAGCAGTAGGGGGGGATCCAAAAACATTCAGTACTTC.

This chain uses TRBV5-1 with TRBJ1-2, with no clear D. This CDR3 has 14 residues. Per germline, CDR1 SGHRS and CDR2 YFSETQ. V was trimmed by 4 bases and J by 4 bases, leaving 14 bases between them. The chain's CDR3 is CASSRWPGGYGYTF. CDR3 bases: TGCGCCAGCAGCCGATGGCCGGGTGGCTATGGCTACACCTTC.

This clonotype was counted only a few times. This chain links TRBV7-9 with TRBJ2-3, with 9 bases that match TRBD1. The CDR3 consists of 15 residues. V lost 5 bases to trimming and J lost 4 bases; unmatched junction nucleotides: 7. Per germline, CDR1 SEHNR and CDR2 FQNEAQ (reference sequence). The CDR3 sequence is CASSPGDRAADTQYF. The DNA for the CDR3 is TGTGCCAGCAGCCCTGGGGACAGGGCCGCAGATACGCAGTATTTT.

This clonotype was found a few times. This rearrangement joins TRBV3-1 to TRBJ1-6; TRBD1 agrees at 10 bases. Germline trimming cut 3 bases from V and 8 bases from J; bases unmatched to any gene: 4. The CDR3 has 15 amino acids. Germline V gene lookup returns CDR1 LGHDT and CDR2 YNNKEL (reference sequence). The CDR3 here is CASSQDRGSHSPLHF. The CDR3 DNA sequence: TGTGCCAGCAGCCAGGACAGGGGGTCTCATTCACCCCTCCACTTT.

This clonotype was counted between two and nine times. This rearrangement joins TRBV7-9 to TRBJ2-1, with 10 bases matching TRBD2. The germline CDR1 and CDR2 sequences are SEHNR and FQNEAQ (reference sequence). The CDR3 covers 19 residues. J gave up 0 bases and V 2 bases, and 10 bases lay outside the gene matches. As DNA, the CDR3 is TGTGCCAGCAGCTTAAGTCTGGTAGCGGGGGGTGCCTCCTACAATGAGCAGTTCTTC. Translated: CASSLSLVAGGASYNEQFF. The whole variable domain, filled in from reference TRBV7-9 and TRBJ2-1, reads DTGVSQNPRHKITKRGQNVTFRCDPISEHNRLYWYRQTLGQGPEFLTYFQNEAQLEKSRLLSDRFSAERPKGSFSTLEIQRTEQGDSAMYLCASSLSLVAGGASYNEQFFGPGTRLTVL.